The 28 T cell receptor beta chains reported below all come from one sample, sequenced in a study of blood T cell repertoires in COVID-19. The assay was immunoSEQ multiplex PCR, and TCRdb's table has in-frame clones only and misses some. The sample yields some 380,000 clones, approximately 85% seen once. Sequencing was performed on PBMCs or T cells enriched from blood (not recorded which). Receptor source: a woman aged 40 to 49 with acute COVID-19.

This chain joins TRBV3-1 (or the pseudogene TRBV3-2) and TRBJ2-3; 8 bases align to TRBD2. CDR1 is LGHDT and CDR2 is YNNKEL in the germline V gene (reference sequence). The CDR3 is made up of 17 amino acids. J lost 0 bases, V lost 5 bases, and 10 bases had no gene match. The CDR3 here is CASSSGRLALSTDTQYF. The CDR3 DNA is TGTGCCAGCAGCTCTGGACGACTAGCGTTAAGCACAGATACGCAGTATTTT.

This chain connects TRBV21-1 to TRBJ2-3; TRBD1 is the table's D call and was not checked against the DNA. TRBV21-1 is annotated as a pseudogene. CDR3 length: 17 amino acids. In DNA form, the CDR3 reads TGTGCCAGCAGCAAAGAGAAGGCAGGGAAGCCGGGAGATACGCAGTATTTT. Protein sequence: CASSKEKAGKPGDTQYF.

The CDR3, as DNA: TGTGCCAGCAGCCGGGACTTACAAAGCACAGATACGCAGTATTTT. It codes for CASSRDLQSTDTQYF. The rearrangement joins TRBV11-2 to TRBJ2-3; D possibly corresponds to TRBD2 (6 bases). The germline gives CDR1 SGHAT, CDR2 FQNNGV. The V end lost 5 bases, the J end lost 0 bases, and 12 bases lay between the germline ends. The CDR3 contains 15 residues.

J is TRBJ2-1 and V is TRBV7-7; 9 nucleotides line up with TRBD2. The CDR3 is 13 residues long. The germline CDR1 and CDR2 sequences are SSHAT and FNYEAQ (reference sequence). Trimming cost V 5 bases and J 10 bases; bases outside gene matches: 6. CDR3 protein: CASSPPSGVEQFF. The DNA of the CDR3 is TGTGCCAGCAGCCCCCCTAGCGGGGTAGAGCAGTTCTTC. The variable domain in full, with the rest retrieved from reference TRBV7-7 and TRBJ2-1, is GAGVSQSPRYKVTKRGQDVTLRCDPISSHATLYWYQQALGQGPEFLTYFNYEAQPDKSGLPSDRFSAERPEGSISTLTIQRTEQRDSAMYRCASSPPSGVEQFFGPGTRLTVL.

The rearrangement links TRBV29-1 to TRBJ2-2; 7 bases align to TRBD1. CDR3 length: 14 residues. V trimming: 4 bases; J trimming: 6 bases; junction bases outside the gene matches: 8. Looked up from germline, CDR1 is SQVTM and CDR2 is ANQGSEA. The CDR3 bases are TGCAGCGTTGGGGCACAGGGGAATGCCGGGGAGCTGTTTTTT. Translation: CSVGAQGNAGELFF.

This chain uses TRBV19 with TRBJ2-7; 7 nucleotides match TRBD1. Per the germline V gene, CDR1 is LNHDA and CDR2 is SQIVND (reference sequence). There are 14 residues in the CDR3. V lost 6 bases, J lost 1 base, and 6 bases stayed unmatched. In DNA form, the CDR3 reads TGTGCCAGTAGGGGACAGTCATCTTCCTACGAGCAGTACTTC. Its protein product is CASRGQSSSYEQYF.

V usage is TRBV6-5 and J usage is TRBJ2-2; D perhaps matches TRBD1 (5 bases). The germline V and J ends were trimmed by 6 bases and 1 base, with 9 bases remaining between them. The length of the CDR3 is 14 residues. The germline CDR1 and CDR2 sequences are MNHEY and SVGAGI. This chain's CDR3 is CASRPQGNTGELFF. Written as DNA, the CDR3 is TGTGCCAGCAGGCCCCAGGGGAACACCGGGGAGCTGTTTTTT.

The chain has TRBV5-4 and TRBJ2-7; 7 bases line up with TRBD1. The CDR3 is made up of 15 amino acids. V dropped 0 bases and J dropped 5; count of bases not matched to a gene: 8. The germline gives CDR1 SGHNT, CDR2 YYREEE (reference sequence). CDR3 residues: CASSLALGQHDEQYF. DNA of the CDR3: TGTGCCAGCAGCTTGGCCCTGGGACAGCACGACGAGCAGTACTTC.

The rearrangement joins TRBV10-2 to TRBJ1-6, with a weak D call TRBD1 (6 bases). V was cut by 7 bases and J by 7 bases, with 14 bases left in between. CDR1 and CDR2 (germline): WSHSY, SAAADI. The CDR3 length is 14 residues. As DNA, the CDR3 is TGCGCCAGCAAGTGGACAGCAACCAATTCACCCCTCCACTTT. Amino acids: CASKWTATNSPLHF.

CDR3: CSASRANYGYTF. For the CDR3, the DNA is TGCAGTGCTAGTAGAGCTAACTATGGCTACACCTTC. V gene TRBV20-1 combines with J gene TRBJ1-2; D is uncertain. Trimming took off 3 bases at V and 0 bases at J, with 5 bases between the two ends. This CDR3 is built from 12 residues. Germline CDR1 and CDR2: DFQATT and SNEGSKA (reference sequence).

The chain links TRBV5-1 to TRBJ2-2, with 10 bases that match TRBD1. The CDR3 contains 18 residues. The germline gives CDR1 SGHRS, CDR2 YFSETQ. V trimming: 4 bases; J trimming: 6 bases; junction bases outside the gene matches: 15. The CDR3 here is CASSQMIPGDRGSGELFF. CDR3 DNA sequence: TGCGCCAGCAGCCAGATGATCCCCGGGGACAGGGGTTCCGGGGAGCTGTTTTTT. Filled out from reference TRBV5-1 and TRBJ2-2, the complete variable domain reads KAGVTQTPRYLIKTRGQQVTLSCSPISGHRSVSWYQQTPGQGLQFLFEYFSETQRNKGNFPGRFSGRQFSNSRSEMNVSTLELGDSALYLCASSQMIPGDRGSGELFFGEGSRLTVL.

Comments on this clone: At the DNA level, this CDR3 is encoded by other sequences in the same sample as well. V usage is TRBV18 and J usage is TRBJ1-1; tentative D call: TRBD1 (6 bases). Trimming removed 3 bases from V and 4 bases from J, with 9 bases in between. The CDR3 has 13 amino acids. CDR1 and CDR2 from the germline V gene are KGHSH and LQKENI. DNA for the CDR3: TGTGCCAGCTCACCTAAAGGGGGCACTGAAGCTTTCTTT. It encodes CASSPKGGTEAFF.

The chain recombines TRBV4-2 with TRBJ2-3; 7 bases are shared with TRBD2. The CDR3 is 18 residues long. The germline gives CDR1 LGHNA, CDR2 YNFKEQ. Losses at the gene ends were 0 bases for V and 0 bases for J; bases not matched to a gene: 9. CDR3 loop: CASSQEVGGSSSTDTQYF. CDR3 coding DNA: TGTGCCAGCAGCCAAGAGGTCGGGGGGAGTTCTAGCACAGATACGCAGTATTTT.

This clone was detected a few times. The chain combines TRBV19 with TRBJ1-5, with 9 bases that match TRBD1. V trimming: 6 bases; J trimming: 5 bases; junction bases outside the gene matches: 5. Germline CDR1 and CDR2: LNHDA and SQIVND (reference sequence). The length of the CDR3 is 14 residues. Here the CDR3 DNA reads TGTGCCAGTAGCCCGGGACAGGGCTATCAGCCCCAGCATTTT. Translated: CASSPGQGYQPQHF.

The chain combines TRBV18 with TRBJ1-3, with D perhaps matching TRBD1 (5 bases). Germline V gene lookup returns CDR1 KGHSH and CDR2 LQKENI. The CDR3 is 15 amino acids. V gave up 3 bases and J gave up 4 bases, with 13 bases separating them. For the CDR3, the DNA is TGTGCCAGCTCACCCTCCCAGGGTGAAGGAAACACCATATATTTT. It translates to CASSPSQGEGNTIYF.

The J gene is TRBJ1-4, the V gene TRBV6-6, with D possibly TRBD1 on 5 matching bases. Germline CDR1 and CDR2: MNHNY and SVGAGI (reference sequence). V was clipped by 4 bases and J by 4 bases, with 10 bases between them. CDR3 length equals 14 residues. CDR3 protein: CASSWGGINEKLFF. CDR3 nucleotides: TGTGCCAGCAGTTGGGGGGGTATTAATGAAAAACTGTTTTTT.

The chain links TRBV3-1 (or the pseudogene TRBV3-2) to TRBJ2-7; D call uncertain. Trimming took 1 base from V and 3 from J, leaving 13 bases between them. This CDR3 is 15 amino acids long. The germline V gene encodes CDR1 LGHDT and CDR2 YNNKEL (reference sequence). CDR3 amino acids: CASSQVRRSLYEQYF. The CDR3 DNA reads TGTGCCAGCAGCCAAGTACGCAGGTCCCTCTACGAGCAGTACTTC.

The chain employs TRBV11-3 and TRBJ2-1, with a weak D call TRBD2 (5 bases). CDR3 length equals 16 residues. The germline gives CDR1 SGHNT, CDR2 YENEEA. With 1 base removed from V and 10 bases from J, the gap between germline ends came to 20 bases. This CDR3 is CASSLGRGLHPFEQFF. CDR3 DNA: TGTGCCAGCAGCTTAGGTCGGGGTCTTCACCCTTTCGAGCAGTTCTTC.

The chain has TRBV19 and TRBJ1-5; 7 bases agree with TRBD1. Unmatched junction bases numbered 3, after V lost 6 bases and J lost 4 bases. This CDR3 is built from 13 residues. Germline loops: CDR1 LNHDA, CDR2 SQIVND (reference sequence). The CDR3 loop reads CASRDRANQPQHF. The CDR3 DNA is TGTGCCAGTAGAGACAGGGCTAATCAGCCCCAGCATTTT.

The V call is TRBV7-9, the J call TRBJ2-6, with no clear D. The CDR3 spans 17 residues. The germline V gene encodes CDR1 SEHNR and CDR2 FQNEAQ (reference sequence). V shed 5 bases and J shed 0 bases, with 14 bases lying between them. CDR3 sequence (DNA): TGTGCCAGCAGCCCCATTCTCGGGTCCTCTGGGGCCAACGTCCTGACTTTC. Protein sequence: CASSPILGSSGANVLTF.

The rearrangement joins TRBV29-1 to TRBJ1-2; unclear D gene. The V end lost 6 bases, the J end lost 10 bases, and 9 bases lay between the germline ends. Germline V gene data show CDR1 as SQVTM and CDR2 as ANQGSEA. CDR3 size: 9 residues. The chain's CDR3 is CSVVPNYTF. The CDR3 DNA sequence: TGCAGCGTCGTTCCTAACTACACCTTC. Supplemented by reference TRBV29-1 and TRBJ1-2, the full variable domain reads SAVISQKPSRDICQRGTSLTIQCQVDSQVTMMFWYRQQPGQSLTLIATANQGSEATYESGFVIDKFPISRPNLTFSTLTVSNMSPEDSSIYLCSVVPNYTFGSGTRLTVV.

This rearrangement joins TRBV6-5 to TRBJ2-7, with a weak D call TRBD1 (5 bases). Between the trimmed V and J ends, which lost 6 bases and 11 bases, there was a span of 14 bases. The germline V gene encodes CDR1 MNHEY and CDR2 SVGAGI. This CDR3 has 11 residues. The CDR3 sequence: CASRPGAGKYF. CDR3 sequence (DNA): TGTGCCAGCAGGCCTGGGGCAGGGAAGTACTTC.

V and J are TRBV7-9 and TRBJ2-1, with 10 bases that match TRBD1. The CDR3 loop spans 15 amino acids. Germline V gives CDR1 SEHNR, CDR2 FQNEAQ (reference sequence). The ends lost 3 bases at V and 7 bases at J; junction bases unmatched: 6. CDR3: CASSFRTGGGNEQFF. For the CDR3, the DNA is TGTGCCAGCAGCTTCCGGACAGGGGGAGGGAATGAGCAGTTCTTC. Full variable domain (remainder filled in from reference TRBV7-9 and TRBJ2-1): DTGVSQNPRHKITKRGQNVTFRCDPISEHNRLYWYRQTLGQGPEFLTYFQNEAQLEKSRLLSDRFSAERPKGSFSTLEIQRTEQGDSAMYLCASSFRTGGGNEQFFGPGTRLTVL.

V is TRBV2 and J is TRBJ1-2, with 12 positions matching TRBD1. The germline gives CDR1 SNHLY, CDR2 FYNNEI. V shed 8 bases, J shed 8 bases, and the junction held 6 bases outside the gene matches. This CDR3 has 13 amino acids. As DNA, the CDR3 is TGTGCCAGCGGTTTGGGACAGGGGGCGGGCTACACCTTC. Translated: CASGLGQGAGYTF.

The rearrangement uses TRBV27 and TRBJ2-3; TRBD2 matches at 11 bases. With V trimmed by 3 bases and J by 6 bases, 2 bases remained unmatched. This CDR3 comprises 14 residues. Germline-derived CDR1 and CDR2 are MNHEY and SMNVEV (reference sequence). CDR3 in DNA: TGTGCCAGCAGTTTTAGCGGGGGGGTGGATACGCAGTATTTT. Protein: CASSFSGGVDTQYF.

The V call is TRBV5-6, the J call TRBJ1-1, with D perhaps TRBD1 (5 bases). The V end lost 4 bases, the J end lost 1 base, and 14 bases lay between the germline ends. The CDR3 is 15 residues long. Germline V CDR1 and CDR2: SGHDT, YYEEEE. CDR3 nucleotides: TGTGCCAGCAGCACCCGCCCGGGGGGGAACACTGAAGCTTTCTTT. This codes for CASSTRPGGNTEAFF.

The rearrangement uses TRBV21-1 and TRBJ2-4; the table's D call TRBD1 went unverified against the DNA. TRBV21-1 is deemed a pseudogene. The CDR3 extends over 14 amino acids. The CDR3 nucleotides are TGTGCCAGCAAGTCAGGGGGGAACAAAAACATTCAGTACTTC. Residues: CASKSGGNKNIQYF.

The J gene is TRBJ2-3, the V gene TRBV5-5, with 8 bases aligning to TRBD2. V lost 0 bases, J lost 6 bases, and 6 bases stayed unmatched. Germline V gives CDR1 SGHKS, CDR2 YYEKEE (reference sequence). This CDR3 contains 15 residues. CDR3: CASSLARGASDTQYF. CDR3 sequence (DNA): TGTGCCAGCAGCTTGGCGCGGGGGGCCTCCGATACGCAGTATTTT.